The rows below give T cell receptor beta chains drawn from one sample of a study of cytomegalovirus exposure and HLA in healthy donors. The method was immunoSEQ multiplex PCR; TCRdb's version includes in-frame clones alone and lacks a portion of them. The sample lists about 120,000 clones, 65% to 80% occurring once. The sequencing input was PBMCs. These receptors were obtained from a woman between 40 and 50 years old in good health and CMV-seropositive. The CDR3 runs from the conserved cysteine through the conserved F or W. D genes are given only for firm matches. A clone size is listed for some rows: how often the clone was seen (once, few, many), or a class if it is expanded.

>12|TRBJ1-1|NA|once|TRBV9
CASSGVGTEAFF
TGTGCCAGCAGCGGCGTCGGTACTGAAGCTTTCTTT
>18|TRBJ1-4|TRBD1|NA|TRBV9
CASSVGLAQGTGGEKLFF
TGTGCCAGCAGCGTAGGTCTCGCCCAGGGGACAGGAGGTGAAAAACTGTTTTTT
>13|TRBJ2-7|NA|NA|TRBV7-6
CASSVEEGTEQYF
TGTGCCAGCAGTGTAGAAGAGGGCACCGAGCAGTACTTC
>13|TRBJ1-1|TRBD1|NA|TRBV16
CASSQLQGTEAFF
TGTGCCAGCAGCCAATTACAGGGGACTGAAGCTTTCTTT
>14|TRBJ1-5|NA|NA|TRBV30
CAWSHVQGDQPQHF
TGTGCCTGGAGTCACGTACAGGGAGATCAGCCCCAGCATTTT
>15|TRBJ1-6|NA|few|TRBV5-4
CASSLSGEYNSPLHF
TGTGCCAGCAGCTTGAGCGGGGAATATAATTCACCCCTCCACTTT
>14|TRBJ2-7|NA|NA|TRBV19
CASTAQGASYEQYF
TGTGCCAGTACCGCACAGGGAGCGTCCTACGAGCAGTACTTC
>17|TRBJ2-1|TRBD2|NA|TRBV15
CATSRDLRASGRYEQFF
TGTGCCACCAGCAGAGACCTCCGGGCTAGCGGGAGATACGAGCAGTTCTTC
>13|TRBJ1-5|NA|NA|TRBV30
CAWERGLDQPQHF
TGTGCCTGGGAACGGGGATTGGATCAGCCCCAGCATTTT
>18|TRBJ1-2|NA|NA|TRBV14
CASSQKRWPDYTNYGYTF
TGTGCCAGCAGCCAAAAACGATGGCCGGACTATACTAACTATGGCTACACCTTC
>17|TRBJ1-1|TRBD1|NA|TRBV11-2
CASGGQGARQVGTEAFF
TGTGCCAGCGGGGGACAGGGGGCGCGGCAGGTGGGGACTGAAGCTTTCTTT
>16|TRBJ2-1|NA|NA|TRBV27
CASSLSVTYSYNEQFF
TGTGCCAGCAGTTTATCCGTAACATACTCCTACAATGAGCAGTTCTTC
>15|TRBJ2-2|NA|NA|TRBV9
CASSAGIEPSGELFF
TGTGCCAGCAGCGCCGGGATCGAGCCGTCCGGGGAGCTGTTTTTT
>17|TRBJ2-1|TRBD2|NA|TRBV7-9
CASSPGGRSRLYNEQFF
TGTGCCAGCAGCCCAGGCGGGAGATCCAGACTCTACAATGAGCAGTTCTTC
>15|TRBJ1-6|NA|NA|TRBV7-2
CASSLGQGPGSPLHF
TGTGCCAGCAGCTTAGGGCAGGGTCCAGGGTCACCCCTCCACTTT
>13|TRBJ1-6|NA|once|TRBV9
CASSVAQSSPLHF
TGTGCCAGCAGCGTAGCCCAGTCTTCACCCCTCCACTTT
>16|TRBJ1-2|TRBD1|NA|TRBV4-3
CASSQESGRGLDGYTF
TGCGCCAGCAGCCAAGAGTCAGGCAGGGGGCTAGATGGCTACACCTTC
>13|TRBJ1-2|TRBD1|NA|TRBV7-8
CASSLEGGLGYTF
TGTGCCAGCAGCCTCGAAGGGGGCCTGGGCTACACCTTC
>14|TRBJ1-2|NA|NA|TRBV6-1
CASRARTEHYGYTF
TGTGCCAGCAGGGCCCGGACAGAGCACTATGGCTACACCTTC
>15|TRBJ2-7|NA|NA|TRBV7-6
CASSLVADSSYEQYF
TGTGCCAGCAGCTTAGTTGCGGACAGCTCCTACGAGCAGTACTTC
>22|TRBJ1-4|TRBD1|NA|TRBV27
CASSLSPIPRWSLGQGNEKLFF
TGTGCCAGCAGTTTATCACCAATACCCAGGTGGTCTCTCGGACAGGGTAATGAAAAACTGTTTTTT
>16|TRBJ2-3|NA|few|TRBV5-1
CASSFRQGQSTDTQYF
TGCGCCAGCAGCTTTCGTCAGGGCCAGAGCACAGATACGCAGTATTTT
>15|TRBJ1-1|TRBD1|NA|TRBV7-6
CASSRPNRGSTEAFF
TGTGCCAGCAGTCGTCCGAACAGGGGTAGCACTGAAGCTTTCTTT
>19|TRBJ2-1|TRBD2|NA|TRBV28
CASSLSTGGRLTFYNEQFF
TGTGCCAGCAGTTTATCTACTGGCGGGAGGTTAACCTTCTACAATGAGCAGTTCTTC
>14|TRBJ1-1|NA|NA|TRBV29-1
CSVPGGPPYTEAFF
TGCAGCGTTCCGGGGGGACCCCCTTACACTGAAGCTTTCTTT
>16|TRBJ1-5|NA|NA|TRBV30
CAWSVGAGFRGQPQHF
TGTGCCTGGAGTGTAGGGGCCGGGTTTCGAGGACAGCCCCAGCATTTT
>15|TRBJ2-2|NA|once|TRBV21-1
CASIYGSYYTGELFF
TGTGCCAGCATCTACGGGTCTTATTACACCGGGGAGCTGTTTTTT
>15|TRBJ2-6|NA|few|TRBV6-5
CASSYSSSGANVLTF
TGTGCCAGCAGTTACTCGAGCTCTGGGGCCAACGTCCTGACTTTC
>15|TRBJ2-3|NA|NA|TRBV6-1
CASRPGSRGWDTQYF
TGTGCCAGCAGGCCCGGTAGCCGGGGGTGGGATACGCAGTATTTT
>14|TRBJ1-1|NA|NA|TRBV11-2
CASSLTVMNTEAFF
TGTGCCAGCAGCTTAACAGTGATGAACACTGAAGCTTTCTTT
>14|TRBJ1-2|TRBD1|few|TRBV6-5
CASSPDRGGYGYTF
TGTGCCAGCAGTCCCGACAGGGGAGGGTATGGCTACACCTTC
>16|TRBJ2-1|TRBD2|NA|TRBV7-7
CASSLGVGGGYNEQFF
TGTGCCAGCAGCTTAGGGGTTGGGGGGGGGTACAATGAGCAGTTCTTC
>14|TRBJ1-2|NA|few|TRBV6-6
CASSYWPRQSGYTF
TGTGCCAGCAGTTACTGGCCACGCCAAAGTGGCTACACCTTC
>10|TRBJ2-7|NA|once|TRBV6-5
CASSSNEQYF
TGTGCCAGCAGCTCAAACGAGCAGTACTTC
>13|TRBJ2-7|NA|few|TRBV6-5
CASSQSVPNEQYF
TGTGCCAGCAGCCAGAGCGTTCCTAACGAGCAGTACTTC
>12|TRBJ2-1|NA|NA|TRBV5-8
CASSSILQEQFF
TGTGCCAGCAGCTCCATTCTGCAGGAGCAGTTCTTC
>14|TRBJ1-1|NA|once|TRBV10-3
CATEPGGGTQGAFF
TGTGCCACCGAACCCGGCGGGGGCACCCAGGGAGCTTTCTTT
>15|TRBJ2-7|NA|NA|TRBV19
CASGNEQTGSYEQYF
TGTGCCAGTGGAAACGAACAAACAGGGTCCTACGAGCAGTACTTC
>13|TRBJ1-1|NA|few|TRBV28
CAVQGRGNTEAFF
TGTGCCGTTCAGGGGAGAGGGAACACTGAAGCTTTCTTT
>15|TRBJ2-7|TRBD1|few|TRBV27
CASSILGQGIYEQYF
TGTGCCAGCAGTATATTGGGACAGGGGATCTACGAGCAGTACTTC
>17|TRBJ2-4|NA|NA|TRBV5-1
CASSSSRDTIPGNIQYF
TGCGCCAGCAGCTCGAGCCGGGACACCATCCCCGGGAACATTCAGTACTTC
>13|TRBJ1-1|NA|NA|TRBV19
CASSTGFPTEAFF
TGTGCCAGTAGTACAGGGTTCCCCACTGAAGCTTTCTTT